The clone carrying this T cell receptor beta chain has a handful of counts. Vbeta (60) and Jbeta (13) primers were used in the PCR. The data were produced by immunoSEQ multiplex PCR, yet TCRdb's version contains in-frame clones alone and is incomplete. This table has about 140,000 clones, 70% to 80% appearing once. The record originates from a study of cytomegalovirus exposure and HLA in healthy donors. Germline V gene data show CDR1 as MGHDK and CDR2 as SYGVNS. V trimming: 8 bases; J trimming: 7 bases; junction bases outside the gene matches: 11. The CDR3 sequence is 14 residues long. The sequenced sample consisted of PBMCs. The origin of this receptor is a female donor in good health and CMV-seronegative. This chain connects TRBV25-1 to TRBJ2-7, with TRBD1 matching over 10 bases. Written as DNA, the CDR3 is TGTGCCAGCGAGTTTGGGACAGGGGTGGGGGAGCAGTACTTC. Amino acid sequence: CASEFGTGVGEQYF.